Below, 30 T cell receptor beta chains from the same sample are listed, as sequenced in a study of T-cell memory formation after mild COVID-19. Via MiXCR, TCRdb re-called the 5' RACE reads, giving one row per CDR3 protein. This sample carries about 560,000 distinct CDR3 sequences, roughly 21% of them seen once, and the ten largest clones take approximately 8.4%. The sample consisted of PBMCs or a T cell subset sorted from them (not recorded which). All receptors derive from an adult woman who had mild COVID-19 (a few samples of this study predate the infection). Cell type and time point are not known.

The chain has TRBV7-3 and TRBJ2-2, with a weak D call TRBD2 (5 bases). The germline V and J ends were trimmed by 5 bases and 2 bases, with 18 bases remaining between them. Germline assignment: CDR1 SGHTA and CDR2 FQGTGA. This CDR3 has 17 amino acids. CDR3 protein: CASSPGERLKNTGELFF. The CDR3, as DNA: TGTGCCAGCAGCCCCGGGGAGCGACTTAAAAACACCGGGGAGCTGTTTTTT.

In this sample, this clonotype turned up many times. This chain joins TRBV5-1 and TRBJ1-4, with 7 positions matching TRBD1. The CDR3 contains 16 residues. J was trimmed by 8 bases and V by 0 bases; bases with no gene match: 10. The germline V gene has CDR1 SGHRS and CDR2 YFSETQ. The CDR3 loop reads CASSLAPQGGREKLFF. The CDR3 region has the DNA TGCGCCAGCAGCTTGGCCCCCCAGGGGGGTAGGGAAAAACTGTTTTTT.

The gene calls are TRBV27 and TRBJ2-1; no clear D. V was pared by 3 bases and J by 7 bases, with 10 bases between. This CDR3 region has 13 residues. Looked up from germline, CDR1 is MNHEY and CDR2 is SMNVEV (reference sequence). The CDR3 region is CASSFRGPNEQFF. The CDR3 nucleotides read TGTGCCAGCAGTTTCCGTGGGCCTAATGAGCAGTTCTTC.

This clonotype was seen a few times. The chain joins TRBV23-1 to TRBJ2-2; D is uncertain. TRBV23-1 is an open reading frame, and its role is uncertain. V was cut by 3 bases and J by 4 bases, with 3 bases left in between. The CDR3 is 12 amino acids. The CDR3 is CASSHSTGELFF. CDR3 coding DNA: TGCGCCAGCAGTCATTCCACCGGGGAGCTGTTTTTT.

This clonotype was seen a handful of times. For the CDR3, the DNA is TGTGCCAGCAGCTTGCTTGCGGGCCTGAACACCGGGGAGCTGTTTTTT. This gives the protein CASSLLAGLNTGELFF. V usage is TRBV5-6 and J usage is TRBJ2-2; D might be TRBD2 (5 bases). This CDR3 is 16 amino acids long. The V end lost 1 base, the J end lost 1 base, and 11 bases lay between the germline ends. The germline V gene has CDR1 SGHDT and CDR2 YYEEEE.

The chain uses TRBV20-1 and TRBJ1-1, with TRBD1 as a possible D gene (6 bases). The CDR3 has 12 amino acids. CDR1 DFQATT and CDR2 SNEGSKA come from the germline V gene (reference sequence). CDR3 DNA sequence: TGCAGACCCGACAGGCTGAACACTGAAGCTTTCTTT. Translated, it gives CRPDRLNTEAFF.

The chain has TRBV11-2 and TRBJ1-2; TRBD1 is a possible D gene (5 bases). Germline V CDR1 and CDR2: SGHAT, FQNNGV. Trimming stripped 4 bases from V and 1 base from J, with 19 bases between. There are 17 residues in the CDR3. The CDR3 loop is CASSSKFYQGLNYGYTF. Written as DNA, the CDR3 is TGTGCCAGCAGCTCGAAATTCTACCAGGGCCTTAACTATGGCTACACCTTC. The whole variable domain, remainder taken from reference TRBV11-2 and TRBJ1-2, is EAGVAQSPRYKIIEKRQSVAFWCNPISGHATLYWYQQILGQGPKLLIQFQNNGVVDDSQLPKDRFSAERLKGVDSTLKIQPAKLEDSAVYLCASSSKFYQGLNYGYTFGSGTRLTVV.

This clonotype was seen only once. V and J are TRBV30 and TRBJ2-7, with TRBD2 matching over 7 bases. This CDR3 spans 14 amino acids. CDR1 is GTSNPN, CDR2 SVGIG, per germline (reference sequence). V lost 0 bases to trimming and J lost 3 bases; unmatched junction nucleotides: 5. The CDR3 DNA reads TGTGCCTGGAGTGTGGCTAGCGGAAACTACGAGCAGTACTTC. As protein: CAWSVASGNYEQYF.

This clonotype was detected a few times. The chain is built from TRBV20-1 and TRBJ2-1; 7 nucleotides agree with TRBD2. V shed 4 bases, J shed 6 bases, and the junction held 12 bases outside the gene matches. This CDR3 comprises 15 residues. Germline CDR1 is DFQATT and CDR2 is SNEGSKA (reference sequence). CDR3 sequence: CSATLGSLAVNEQFF. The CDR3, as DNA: TGCAGTGCTACACTAGGCTCTCTAGCGGTCAATGAGCAGTTCTTC.

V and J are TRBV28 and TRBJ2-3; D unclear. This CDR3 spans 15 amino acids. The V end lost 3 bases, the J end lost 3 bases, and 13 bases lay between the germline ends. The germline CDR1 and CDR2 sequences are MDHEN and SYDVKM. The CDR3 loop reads CASSFSAFRTDTQYF. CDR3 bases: TGTGCCAGCAGTTTTTCGGCCTTCAGGACAGATACGCAGTATTTT.

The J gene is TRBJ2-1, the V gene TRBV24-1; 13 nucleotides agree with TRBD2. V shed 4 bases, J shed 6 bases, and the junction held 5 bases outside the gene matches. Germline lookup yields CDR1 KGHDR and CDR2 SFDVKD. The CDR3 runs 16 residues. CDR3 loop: CATSDRGLAGTNEQFF. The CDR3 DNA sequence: TGTGCCACCAGTGACCGGGGACTAGCGGGGACCAATGAGCAGTTCTTC.

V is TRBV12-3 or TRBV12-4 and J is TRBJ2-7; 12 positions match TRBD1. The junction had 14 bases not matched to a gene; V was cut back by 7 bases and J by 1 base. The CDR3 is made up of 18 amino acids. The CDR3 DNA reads TGTGCCAGCAACAAAAGGGGGACAGGGGGCACATTGTCCTACGAGCAGTACTTC. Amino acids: CASNKRGTGGTLSYEQYF.

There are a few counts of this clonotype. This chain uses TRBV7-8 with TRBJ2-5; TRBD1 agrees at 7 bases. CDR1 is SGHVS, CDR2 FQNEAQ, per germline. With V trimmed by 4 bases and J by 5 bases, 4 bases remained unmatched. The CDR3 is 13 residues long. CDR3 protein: CASSSGQWETQYF. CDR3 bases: TGTGCCAGCAGCTCGGGACAGTGGGAGACCCAGTACTTC.

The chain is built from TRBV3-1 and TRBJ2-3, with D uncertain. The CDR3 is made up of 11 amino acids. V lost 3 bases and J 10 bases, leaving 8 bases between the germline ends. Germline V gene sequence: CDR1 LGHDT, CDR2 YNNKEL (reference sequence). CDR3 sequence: CASSHGLAQYF. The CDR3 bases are TGTGCCAGCAGCCACGGTCTGGCGCAGTATTTT.

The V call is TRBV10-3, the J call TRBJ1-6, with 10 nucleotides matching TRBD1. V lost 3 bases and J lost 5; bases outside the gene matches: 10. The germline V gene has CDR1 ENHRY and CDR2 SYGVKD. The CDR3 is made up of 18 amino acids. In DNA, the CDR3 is TGTGCCATCAGTGACTCCATGAGACAGGGGGCGAATAATTCACCCCTCCACTTT. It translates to CAISDSMRQGANNSPLHF.

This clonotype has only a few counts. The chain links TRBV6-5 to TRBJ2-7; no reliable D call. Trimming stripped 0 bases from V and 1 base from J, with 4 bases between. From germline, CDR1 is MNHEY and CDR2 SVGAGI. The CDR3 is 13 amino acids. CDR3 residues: CASSYSDSYEQYF. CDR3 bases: TGTGCCAGCAGTTACTCGGATTCCTACGAGCAGTACTTC.

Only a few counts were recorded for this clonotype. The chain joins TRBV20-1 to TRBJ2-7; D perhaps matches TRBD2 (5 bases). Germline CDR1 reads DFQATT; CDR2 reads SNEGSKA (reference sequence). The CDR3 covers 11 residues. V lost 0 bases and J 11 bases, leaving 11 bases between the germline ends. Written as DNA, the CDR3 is TGCAGTGCTAGAGATCGGCCGAGGGAGTACTTC. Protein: CSARDRPREYF.

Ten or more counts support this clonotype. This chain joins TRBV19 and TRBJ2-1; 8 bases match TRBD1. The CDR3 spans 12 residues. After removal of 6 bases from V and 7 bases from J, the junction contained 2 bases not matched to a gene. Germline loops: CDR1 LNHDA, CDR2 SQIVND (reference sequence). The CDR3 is CASRDRVNEQFF. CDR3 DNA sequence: TGTGCCAGTAGGGACAGGGTAAATGAGCAGTTCTTC.

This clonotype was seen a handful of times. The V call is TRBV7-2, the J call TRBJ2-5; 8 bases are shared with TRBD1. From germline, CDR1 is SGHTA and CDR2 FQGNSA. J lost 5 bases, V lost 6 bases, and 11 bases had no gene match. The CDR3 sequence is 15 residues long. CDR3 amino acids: CASSQSSGQVETQYF. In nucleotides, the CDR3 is TGTGCCAGCAGTCAAAGCTCGGGACAGGTGGAGACCCAGTACTTC.

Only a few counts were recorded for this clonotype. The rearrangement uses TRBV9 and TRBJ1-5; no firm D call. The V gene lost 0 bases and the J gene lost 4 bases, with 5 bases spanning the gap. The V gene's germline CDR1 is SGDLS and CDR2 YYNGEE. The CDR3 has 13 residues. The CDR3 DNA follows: TGTGCCAGCAGCGTAGAGGAGAATCAGCCCCAGCATTTT. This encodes CASSVEENQPQHF.

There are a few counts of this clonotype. The CDR3: CSVEGGGADQFF. DNA of the CDR3: TGCAGCGTTGAAGGGGGGGGCGCGGACCAGTTCTTC. The chain recombines TRBV29-1 with TRBJ2-1; TRBD2 might be the D (7 bases). The length of the CDR3 is 12 residues. The germline V gene encodes CDR1 SQVTM and CDR2 ANQGSEA. Trimming stripped 1 base from V and 13 bases from J, with 14 bases between.

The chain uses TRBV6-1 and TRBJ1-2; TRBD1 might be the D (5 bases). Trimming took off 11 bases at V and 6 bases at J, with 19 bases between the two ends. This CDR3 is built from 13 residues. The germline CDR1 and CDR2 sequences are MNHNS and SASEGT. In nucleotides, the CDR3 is TGTGCCTCCGACTTCAGGGCATTTGATGGCTACACCTTC. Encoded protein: CASDFRAFDGYTF.

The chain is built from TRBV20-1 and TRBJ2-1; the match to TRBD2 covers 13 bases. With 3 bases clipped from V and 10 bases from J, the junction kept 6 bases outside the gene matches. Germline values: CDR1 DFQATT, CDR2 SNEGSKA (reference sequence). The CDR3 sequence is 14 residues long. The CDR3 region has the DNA TGCAGTGCTAGCTCCGCGGGACTAGCGGGAGAGCAGTTCTTC. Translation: CSASSAGLAGEQFF.

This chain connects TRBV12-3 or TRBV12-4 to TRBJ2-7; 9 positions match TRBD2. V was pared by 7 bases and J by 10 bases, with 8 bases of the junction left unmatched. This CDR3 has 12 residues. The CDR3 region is CASKKLAGLQYF. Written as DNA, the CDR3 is TGTGCCAGCAAGAAACTAGCGGGCCTACAGTACTTC.

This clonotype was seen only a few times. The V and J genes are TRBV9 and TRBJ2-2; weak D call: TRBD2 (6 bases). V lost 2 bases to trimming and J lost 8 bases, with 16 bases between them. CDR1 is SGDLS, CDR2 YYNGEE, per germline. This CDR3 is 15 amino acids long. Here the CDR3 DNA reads TGTGCCAGCAGCGTTTGGGGGGAGTCCCCTGGGGAGCTGTTTTTT. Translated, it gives CASSVWGESPGELFF.

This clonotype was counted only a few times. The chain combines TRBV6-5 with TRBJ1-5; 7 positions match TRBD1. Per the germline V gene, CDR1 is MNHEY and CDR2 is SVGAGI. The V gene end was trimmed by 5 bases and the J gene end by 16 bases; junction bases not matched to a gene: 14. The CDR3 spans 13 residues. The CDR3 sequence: CASSPTYRDRQHF. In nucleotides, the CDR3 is TGTGCCAGCAGTCCGACTTACCGGGACAGACAACATTTT.

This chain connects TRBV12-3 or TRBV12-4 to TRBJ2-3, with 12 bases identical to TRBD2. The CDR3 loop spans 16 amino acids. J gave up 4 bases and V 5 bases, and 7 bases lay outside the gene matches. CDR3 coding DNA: TGTGCCAGCAGTGATCTAGCGGGGGGGCAGCCAGATACGCAGTATTTT. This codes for CASSDLAGGQPDTQYF.

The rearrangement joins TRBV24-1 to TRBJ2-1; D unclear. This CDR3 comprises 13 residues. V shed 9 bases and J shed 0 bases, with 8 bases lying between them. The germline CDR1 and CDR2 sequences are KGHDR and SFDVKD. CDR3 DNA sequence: TGTGCCACCTCCGGGTCCTCCTACAATGAGCAGTTCTTC. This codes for CATSGSSYNEQFF.

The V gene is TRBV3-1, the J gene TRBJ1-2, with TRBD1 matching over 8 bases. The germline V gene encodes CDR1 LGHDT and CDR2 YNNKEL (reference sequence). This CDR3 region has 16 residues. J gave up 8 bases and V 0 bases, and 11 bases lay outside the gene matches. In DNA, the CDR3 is TGTGCCAGCAGCCAAGATTTTCGGACAGGGAGTTACGGCTACACCTTC. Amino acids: CASSQDFRTGSYGYTF.

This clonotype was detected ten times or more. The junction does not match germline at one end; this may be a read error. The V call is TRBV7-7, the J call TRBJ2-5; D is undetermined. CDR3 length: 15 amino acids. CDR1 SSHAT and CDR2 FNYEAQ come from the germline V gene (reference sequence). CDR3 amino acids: CASSSFGRDSETQYF. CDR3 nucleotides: TGTGCTAGCAGCTCTTTCGGCCGTGATTCGGAGACCCAGTACTTC.